Following are 10 T cell receptor beta chains from one sample sequenced in a study of control samples from healthy donors and cancer patients. The assay was immunoSEQ multiplex PCR, and TCRdb's table has in-frame clones only and misses some. This table has some 71,000 clones, roughly nine tenths appearing once. Sequenced: PBMCs. The receptor set was obtained from a man aged 55 to 70 with lung cancer.

The J gene is TRBJ2-7, the V gene TRBV9, with 9 bases matching TRBD1. Germline V CDR1 and CDR2: SGDLS, YYNGEE. The CDR3 sequence is 15 residues long. V shed 0 bases and J 5 bases; nucleotides not matched to a gene: 6. The CDR3 bases are TGTGCCAGCAGCGTAGTACCGGGACAGGGTAACGAGCAGTACTTC. It yields the protein CASSVVPGQGNEQYF. Filled out from reference TRBV9 and TRBJ2-7, the complete variable domain reads DSGVTQTPKHLITATGQRVTLRCSPRSGDLSVYWYQQSLDQGLQFLIQYYNGEERAKGNILERFSAQQFPDLHSELNLSSLELGDSALYFCASSVVPGQGNEQYFGPGTRLTVT.

The chain joins TRBV2 to TRBJ1-6; possibly TRBD1 for D (6 bases). The CDR3 spans 13 residues. V was cut by 6 bases and J by 5 bases, with 8 bases left in between. The germline V gene encodes CDR1 SNHLY and CDR2 FYNNEI. CDR3 DNA sequence: TGTGCCAGCAGACAGGGAGATAATTCACCCCTCCACTTT. This codes for CASRQGDNSPLHF.

The V call is TRBV7-2, the J call TRBJ2-2, with D hard to call. Germline values: CDR1 SGHTA, CDR2 FQGNSA. The CDR3 is made up of 16 amino acids. The V end was cut by 5 bases, the J end by 4 bases, with 17 bases between. The CDR3 here is CASSPRTATGTGELFF. The DNA of the CDR3 is TGTGCCAGCAGCCCCAGGACGGCAACGGGCACCGGGGAGCTGTTTTTT.

The V gene is TRBV12-3 or TRBV12-4, the J gene TRBJ1-1, with D unclear. The CDR3 consists of 12 residues. V lost 5 bases, J lost 4 bases, and 8 bases lay in between. The CDR3: CASSIQSTEAFF. CDR3 in DNA: TGTGCCAGCAGTATACAAAGCACTGAAGCTTTCTTT.

About this clone: At the DNA level, this CDR3 is encoded by other sequences in the same sample as well. The J gene is TRBJ1-5, the V gene TRBV7-9; a weak D match, TRBD1 (6 bases). The CDR3 consists of 14 residues. The V end was cut by 1 base, the J end by 3 bases, with 7 bases between. Germline V gives CDR1 SEHNR, CDR2 FQNEAQ (reference sequence). The CDR3 sequence is CASSLEGVNQPQHF. CDR3 bases: TGTGCCAGCAGCTTAGAGGGGGTCAATCAGCCCCAGCATTTT.

This chain links TRBV5-1 with TRBJ2-5; D possibly uses TRBD1 or TRBD2 (5 bases each). V gave up 0 bases and J gave up 4 bases, with 13 bases separating them. The CDR3 has 15 residues. Per the germline V gene, CDR1 is SGHRS and CDR2 is YFSETQ. CDR3 sequence reads: CASSLEGTKVETQYF. For the CDR3, the DNA is TGCGCCAGCAGCTTGGAAGGGACGAAAGTAGAGACCCAGTACTTC.

There are a few counts of this clone. This chain connects TRBV9 to TRBJ1-3, with 7 bases fitting TRBD1. V dropped 0 bases and J dropped 0; count of bases not matched to a gene: 6. Germline lookup yields CDR1 SGDLS and CDR2 YYNGEE. The CDR3 is 17 amino acids. The CDR3 region has the DNA TGTGCCAGCAGCGTAGACAGGGGAAGTCTCTCTGGAAACACCATATATTTT. It yields the protein CASSVDRGSLSGNTIYF.

The chain employs TRBV7-2 and TRBJ2-1; D not resolved. This CDR3 has 13 residues. The V gene's germline CDR1 is SGHTA and CDR2 FQGNSA. Trimming removed 1 base at V and 5 bases at J, with 6 bases between. The CDR3 loop reads CASSLGRNNEQFF. The CDR3 bases are TGTGCCAGCAGCTTAGGCCGGAACAATGAGCAGTTCTTC.

CDR3 amino acids: CASSPRGDSGANVLTF. The CDR3 nucleotides read TGTGCCAGCAGCCCCAGGGGGGACTCTGGGGCCAACGTCCTGACTTTC. The J gene is TRBJ2-6, the V gene TRBV9; D may be TRBD1 (7 bases). The germline V gene encodes CDR1 SGDLS and CDR2 YYNGEE. This CDR3 is 16 amino acids long. V was pared by 4 bases and J by 0 bases, with 11 bases between.

By frequency in the sample, this clone is medium-sized. The chain couples TRBV5-6 to TRBJ1-2, with TRBD1 matching 8 bases. The V gene's germline CDR1 is SGHDT and CDR2 YYEEEE. V was clipped by 3 bases and J by 7 bases; unmatched bases: 14. The CDR3 extends over 16 amino acids. CDR3 sequence (DNA): TGTGCCAGCAGCTCGGGGGGACAGGCGACTTTGGCTGGCTACACCTTC. Translated: CASSSGGQATLAGYTF.